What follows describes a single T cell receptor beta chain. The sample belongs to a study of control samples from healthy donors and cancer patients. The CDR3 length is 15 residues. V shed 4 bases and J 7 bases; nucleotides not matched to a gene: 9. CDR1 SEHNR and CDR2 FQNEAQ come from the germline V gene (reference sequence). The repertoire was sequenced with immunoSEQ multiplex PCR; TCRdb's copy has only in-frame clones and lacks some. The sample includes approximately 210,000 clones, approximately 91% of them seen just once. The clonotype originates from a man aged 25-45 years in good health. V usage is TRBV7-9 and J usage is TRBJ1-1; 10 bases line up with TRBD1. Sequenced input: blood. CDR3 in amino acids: CASSSRDRGFGEAFF. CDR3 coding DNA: TGTGCCAGCAGCTCGAGGGACAGGGGATTTGGTGAAGCTTTCTTT.